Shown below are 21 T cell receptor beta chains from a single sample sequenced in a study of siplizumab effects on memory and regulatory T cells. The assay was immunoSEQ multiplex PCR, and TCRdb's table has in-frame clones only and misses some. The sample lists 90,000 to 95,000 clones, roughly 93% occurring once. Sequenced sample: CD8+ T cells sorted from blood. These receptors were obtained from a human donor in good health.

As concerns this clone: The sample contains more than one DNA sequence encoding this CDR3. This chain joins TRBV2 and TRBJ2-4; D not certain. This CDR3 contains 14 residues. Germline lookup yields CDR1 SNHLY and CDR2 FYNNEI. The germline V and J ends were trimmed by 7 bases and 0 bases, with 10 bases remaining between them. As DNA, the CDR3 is TGTGCCAGCACGCGGTCACTAGCCAAAAACATTCAGTACTTC. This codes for CASTRSLAKNIQYF.

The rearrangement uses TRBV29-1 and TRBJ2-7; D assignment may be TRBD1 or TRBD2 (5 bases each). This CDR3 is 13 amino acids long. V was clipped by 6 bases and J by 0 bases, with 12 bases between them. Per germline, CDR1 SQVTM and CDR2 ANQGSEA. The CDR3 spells CSVAGASSYEQYF. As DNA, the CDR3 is TGCAGCGTGGCCGGGGCGAGCTCCTACGAGCAGTACTTC.

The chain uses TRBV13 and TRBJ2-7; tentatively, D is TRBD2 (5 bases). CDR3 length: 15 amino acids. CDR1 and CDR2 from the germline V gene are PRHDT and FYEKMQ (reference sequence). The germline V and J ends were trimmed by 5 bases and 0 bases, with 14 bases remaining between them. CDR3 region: CASSLGIRGSYEQYF. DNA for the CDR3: TGTGCCAGCAGCCTCGGGATTCGTGGCTCCTACGAGCAGTACTTC.

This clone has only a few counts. Here the CDR3 reads CASSPGALYEQYF. CDR3 in DNA: TGTGCCAGCAGCCCTGGAGCACTCTACGAGCAGTACTTC. The J gene is TRBJ2-7, the V gene TRBV11-2; D not certain. There are 13 residues in the CDR3. Germline V gene data show CDR1 as SGHAT and CDR2 as FQNNGV. V gave up 5 bases and J gave up 3 bases, with 11 bases separating them.

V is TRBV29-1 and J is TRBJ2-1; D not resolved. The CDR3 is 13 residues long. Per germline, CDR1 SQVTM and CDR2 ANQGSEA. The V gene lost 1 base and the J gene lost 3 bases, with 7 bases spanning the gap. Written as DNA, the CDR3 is TGCAGCGTTGAAGGAGGTGACTACAATGAGCAGTTCTTC. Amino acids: CSVEGGDYNEQFF.

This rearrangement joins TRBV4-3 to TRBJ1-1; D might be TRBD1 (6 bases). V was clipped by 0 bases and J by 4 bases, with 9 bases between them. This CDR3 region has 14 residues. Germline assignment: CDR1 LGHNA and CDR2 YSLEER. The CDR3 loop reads CASSQDRGGTEAFF. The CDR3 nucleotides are TGCGCCAGCAGCCAAGATAGGGGGGGCACTGAAGCTTTCTTT.

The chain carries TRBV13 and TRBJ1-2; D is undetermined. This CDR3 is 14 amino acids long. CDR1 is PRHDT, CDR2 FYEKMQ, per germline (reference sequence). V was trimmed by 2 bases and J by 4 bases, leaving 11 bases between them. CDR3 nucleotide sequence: TGTGCCAGCAGCTTAATCGGCCAGCGCTATGGCTACACCTTC. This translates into CASSLIGQRYGYTF.

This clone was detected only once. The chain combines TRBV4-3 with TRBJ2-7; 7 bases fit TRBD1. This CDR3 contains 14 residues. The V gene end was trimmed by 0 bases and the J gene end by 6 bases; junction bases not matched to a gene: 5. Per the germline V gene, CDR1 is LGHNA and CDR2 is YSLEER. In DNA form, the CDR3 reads TGCGCCAGCAGCCAAGACAGGGACAGCCTCGAGCAGTACTTC. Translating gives CASSQDRDSLEQYF.

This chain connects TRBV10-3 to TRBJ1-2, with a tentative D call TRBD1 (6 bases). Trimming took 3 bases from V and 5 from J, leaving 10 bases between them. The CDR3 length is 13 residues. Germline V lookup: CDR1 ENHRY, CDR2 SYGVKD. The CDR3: CAISEEQGYGYTF. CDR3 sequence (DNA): TGTGCCATCAGTGAAGAACAGGGTTATGGCTACACCTTC.

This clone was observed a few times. CDR3 residues: CASRDSDSYEQYF. The DNA of the CDR3 is TGTGCCAGCCGGGACAGCGACTCCTACGAGCAGTACTTC. The rearrangement joins TRBV7-9 to TRBJ2-7, with 7 bases matching TRBD1. Germline CDR1 is SEHNR and CDR2 is FQNEAQ (reference sequence). CDR3 length: 13 residues. With 8 bases clipped from V and 0 bases from J, the junction kept 4 bases outside the gene matches. Filled out from reference TRBV7-9 and TRBJ2-7, the complete variable domain reads DTGVSQNPRHKITKRGQNVTFRCDPISEHNRLYWYRQTLGQGPEFLTYFQNEAQLEKSRLLSDRFSAERPKGSFSTLEIQRTEQGDSAMYLCASRDSDSYEQYFGPGTRLTVT.

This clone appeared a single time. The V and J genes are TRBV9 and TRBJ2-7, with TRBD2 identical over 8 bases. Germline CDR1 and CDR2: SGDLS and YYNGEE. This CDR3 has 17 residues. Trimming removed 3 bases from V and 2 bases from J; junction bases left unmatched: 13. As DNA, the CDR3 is TGTGCCAGCAGCGCTAGCGGGCTTGCGGGACCTGCCTACGAGCAGTACTTC. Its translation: CASSASGLAGPAYEQYF.

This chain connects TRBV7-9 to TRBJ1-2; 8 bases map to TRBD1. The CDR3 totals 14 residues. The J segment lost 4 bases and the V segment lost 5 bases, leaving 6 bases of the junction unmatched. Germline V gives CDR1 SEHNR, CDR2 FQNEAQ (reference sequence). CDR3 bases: TGTGCCAGCAGCCCACCCGGGACAGGCTATGGCTACACCTTC. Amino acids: CASSPPGTGYGYTF.

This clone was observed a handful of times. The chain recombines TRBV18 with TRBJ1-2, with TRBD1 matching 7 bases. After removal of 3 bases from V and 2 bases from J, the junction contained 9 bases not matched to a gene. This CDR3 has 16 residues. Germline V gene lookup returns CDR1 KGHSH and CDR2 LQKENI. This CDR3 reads CASSPIARGENYGYTF. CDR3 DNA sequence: TGTGCCAGCTCACCGATCGCCAGGGGGGAAAACTATGGCTACACCTTC.

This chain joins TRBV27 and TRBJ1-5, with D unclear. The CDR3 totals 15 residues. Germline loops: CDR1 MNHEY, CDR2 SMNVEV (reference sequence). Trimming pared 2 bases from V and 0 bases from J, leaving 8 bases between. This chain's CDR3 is CASSLSLYSNQPQHF. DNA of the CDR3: TGTGCCAGCAGTTTAAGCCTCTATAGCAATCAGCCCCAGCATTTT.

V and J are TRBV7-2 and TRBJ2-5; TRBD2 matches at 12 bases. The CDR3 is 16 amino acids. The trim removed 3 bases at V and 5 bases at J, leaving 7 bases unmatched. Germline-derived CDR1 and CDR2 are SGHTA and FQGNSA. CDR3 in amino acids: CASSFRLAGESETQYF. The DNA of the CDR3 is TGTGCCAGCAGCTTTAGACTAGCGGGGGAGTCTGAGACCCAGTACTTC.

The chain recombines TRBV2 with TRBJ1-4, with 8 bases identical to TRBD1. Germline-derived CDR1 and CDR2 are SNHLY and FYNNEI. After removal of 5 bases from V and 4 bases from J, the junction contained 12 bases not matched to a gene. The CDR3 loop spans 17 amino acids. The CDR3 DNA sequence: TGTGCCAGCAGTTCGGACAGGGAGGGGGCATATAATGAAAAACTGTTTTTT. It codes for CASSSDREGAYNEKLFF.

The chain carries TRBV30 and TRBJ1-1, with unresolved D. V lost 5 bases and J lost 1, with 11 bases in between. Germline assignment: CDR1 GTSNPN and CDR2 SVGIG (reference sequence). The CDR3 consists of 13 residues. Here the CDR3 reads CAWALGPNTEAFF. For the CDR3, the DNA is TGTGCCTGGGCCCTGGGCCCGAACACTGAAGCTTTCTTT. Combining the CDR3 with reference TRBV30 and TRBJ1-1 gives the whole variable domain SQTIHQWPATLVQPVGSPLSLECTVEGTSNPNLYWYRQAAGRGLQLLFYSVGIGQISSEVPQNLSASRPQDRQFILSSKKLLLSDSGFYLCAWALGPNTEAFFGQGTRLTVV.

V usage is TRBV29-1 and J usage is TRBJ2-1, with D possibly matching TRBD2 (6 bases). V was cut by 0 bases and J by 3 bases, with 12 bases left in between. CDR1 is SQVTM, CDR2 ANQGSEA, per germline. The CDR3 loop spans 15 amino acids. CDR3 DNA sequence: TGCAGCGTTGAAGATGGGGCTAGCGACTACAATGAGCAGTTCTTC. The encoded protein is CSVEDGASDYNEQFF.

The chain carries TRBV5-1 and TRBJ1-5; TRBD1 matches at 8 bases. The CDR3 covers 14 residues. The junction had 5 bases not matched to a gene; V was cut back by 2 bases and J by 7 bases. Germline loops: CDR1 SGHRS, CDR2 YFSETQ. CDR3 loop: CASSFESGGQPQHF. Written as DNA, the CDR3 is TGCGCCAGCAGCTTTGAGTCAGGGGGCCAGCCCCAGCATTTT.

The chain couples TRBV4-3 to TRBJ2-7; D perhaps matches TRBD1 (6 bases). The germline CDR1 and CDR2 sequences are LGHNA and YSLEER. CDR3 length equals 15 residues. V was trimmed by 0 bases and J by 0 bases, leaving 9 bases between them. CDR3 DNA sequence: TGCGCCAGCAGCCAAGACAGGGGACACTCCTACGAGCAGTACTTC. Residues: CASSQDRGHSYEQYF.

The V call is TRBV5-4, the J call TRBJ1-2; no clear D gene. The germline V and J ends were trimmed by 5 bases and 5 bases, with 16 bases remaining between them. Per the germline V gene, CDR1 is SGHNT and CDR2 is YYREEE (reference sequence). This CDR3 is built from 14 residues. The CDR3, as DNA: TGTGCCAGCAGTCCGGACCCGGATCCATATGGCTACACCTTC. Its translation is CASSPDPDPYGYTF. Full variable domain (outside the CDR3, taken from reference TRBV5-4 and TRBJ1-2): ETGVTQSPTHLIKTRGQQVTLRCSSQSGHNTVSWYQQALGQGPQFIFQYYREEENGRGNFPPRFSGLQFPNYSSELNVNALELDDSALYLCASSPDPDPYGYTFGSGTRLTVV.